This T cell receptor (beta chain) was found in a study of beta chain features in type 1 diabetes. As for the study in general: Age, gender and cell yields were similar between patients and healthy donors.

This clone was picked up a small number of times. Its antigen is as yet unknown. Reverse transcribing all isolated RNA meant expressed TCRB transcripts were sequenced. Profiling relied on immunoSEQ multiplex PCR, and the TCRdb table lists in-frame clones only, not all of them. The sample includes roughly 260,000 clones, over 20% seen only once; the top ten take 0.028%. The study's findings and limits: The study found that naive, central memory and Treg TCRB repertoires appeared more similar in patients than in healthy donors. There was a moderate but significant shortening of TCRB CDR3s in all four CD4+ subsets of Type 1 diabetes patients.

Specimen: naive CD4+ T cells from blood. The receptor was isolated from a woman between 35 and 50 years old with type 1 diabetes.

This CDR3 reads CAWVGTLGTRFTDTQYF. The CDR3, as DNA: TGTGCCTGGGTCGGGACTCTCGGGACTAGATTCACAGATACGCAGTATTTT. The rearrangement links TRBV30 to TRBJ2-3; 8 nucleotides match TRBD2. This CDR3 has 17 residues. The V segment lost 5 bases and the J segment 2 bases; nucleotides outside the gene matches: 15. CDR1 GTSNPN and CDR2 SVGIG come from the germline V gene (reference sequence).